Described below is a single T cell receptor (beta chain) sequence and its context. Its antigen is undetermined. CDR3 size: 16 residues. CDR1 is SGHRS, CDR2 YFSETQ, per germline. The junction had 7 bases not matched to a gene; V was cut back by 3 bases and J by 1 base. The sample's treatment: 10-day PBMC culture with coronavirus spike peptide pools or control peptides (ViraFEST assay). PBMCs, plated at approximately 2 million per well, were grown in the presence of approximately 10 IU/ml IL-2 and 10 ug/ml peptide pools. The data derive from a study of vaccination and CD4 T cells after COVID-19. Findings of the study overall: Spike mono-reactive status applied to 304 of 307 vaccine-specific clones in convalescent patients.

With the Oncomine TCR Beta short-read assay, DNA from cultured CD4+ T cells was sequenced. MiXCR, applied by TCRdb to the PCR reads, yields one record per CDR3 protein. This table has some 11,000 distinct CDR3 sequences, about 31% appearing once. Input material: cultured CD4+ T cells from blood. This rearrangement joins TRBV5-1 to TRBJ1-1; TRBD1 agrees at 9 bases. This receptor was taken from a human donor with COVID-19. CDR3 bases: TGCGCCAGCAGCTCCCCCCAGGGACAGGGGAACACTGAAGCTTTCTTT. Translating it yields CASSSPQGQGNTEAFF.